This TCR beta chain was captured in a study of cytomegalovirus exposure and HLA in healthy donors. This CDR3 region has 15 residues. The germline CDR1 and CDR2 sequences are LNHDA and SQIVND (reference sequence). The germline V and J ends were trimmed by 2 bases and 3 bases, with 12 bases remaining between them. This PCR relied on a set of 60 Vbeta primers and 13 Jbeta primers. Clones were read by immunoSEQ multiplex PCR, and TCRdb kept only the in-frame ones, dropping some. The table shows about 270,000 clones, with roughly 85% occurring only once. For this clone: The antigen is undetermined.

Study-wide results and limits: The classifier reportedly diagnosed cytomegalovirus status with high specificity and sensitivity.

This sequence joins TRBV19 and TRBJ2-3, with a possible D match to TRBD2 (5 bases). This TCR derives from a man aged 35 to 55 in good health and CMV-seropositive. The sample comprised PBMCs. In DNA form, the CDR3 reads TGTGCCAGTAGTATAACGTGGAGGAGAACAGATACGCAGTATTTT. Protein product: CASSITWRRTDTQYF.